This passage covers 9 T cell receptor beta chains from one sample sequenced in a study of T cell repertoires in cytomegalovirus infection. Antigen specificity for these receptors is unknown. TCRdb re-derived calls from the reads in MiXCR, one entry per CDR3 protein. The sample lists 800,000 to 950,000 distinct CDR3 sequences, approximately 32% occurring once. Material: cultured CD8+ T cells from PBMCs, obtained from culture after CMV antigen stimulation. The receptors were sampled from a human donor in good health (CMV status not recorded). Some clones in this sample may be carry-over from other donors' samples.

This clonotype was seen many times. CDR3 bases: TGTGCCAGCAGCCCAGACTGGAACACTGAAGCTTTCTTT. This encodes CASSPDWNTEAFF. V is TRBV7-9 and J is TRBJ1-1; the D is unclear. This CDR3 contains 13 residues. CDR1 SEHNR and CDR2 FQNEAQ come from the germline V gene (reference sequence). Trimming took off 5 bases at V and 1 base at J, with 8 bases between the two ends.

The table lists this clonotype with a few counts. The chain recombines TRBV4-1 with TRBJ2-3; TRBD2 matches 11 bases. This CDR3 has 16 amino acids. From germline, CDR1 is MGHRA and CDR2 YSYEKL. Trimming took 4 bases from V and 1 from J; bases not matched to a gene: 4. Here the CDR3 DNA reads TGCGCCAGCAGCCCACCGGGACTAGCGGGCACAGATACGCAGTATTTT. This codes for CASSPPGLAGTDTQYF.

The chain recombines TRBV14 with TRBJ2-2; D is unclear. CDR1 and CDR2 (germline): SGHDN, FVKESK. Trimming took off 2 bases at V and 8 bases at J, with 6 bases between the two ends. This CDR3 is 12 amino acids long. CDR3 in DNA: TGTGCCAGCAGCCAAATCCCGGGGGAGCTGTTTTTT. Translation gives CASSQIPGELFF.

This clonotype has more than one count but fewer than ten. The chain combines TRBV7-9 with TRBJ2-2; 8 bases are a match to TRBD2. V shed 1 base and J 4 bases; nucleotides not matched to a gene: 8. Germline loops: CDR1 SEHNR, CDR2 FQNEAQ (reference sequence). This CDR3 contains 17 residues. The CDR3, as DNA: TGTGCCAGCAGCTTAGATAGGACTAGCCCCGGCACCGGGGAGCTGTTTTTT. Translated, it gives CASSLDRTSPGTGELFF.

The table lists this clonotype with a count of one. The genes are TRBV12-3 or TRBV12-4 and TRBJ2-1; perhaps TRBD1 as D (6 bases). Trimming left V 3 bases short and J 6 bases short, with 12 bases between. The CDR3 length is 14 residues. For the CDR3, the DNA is TGTGCCAGCAGTTTCACCGCACAGGGCAATGAGCAGTTCTTC. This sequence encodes CASSFTAQGNEQFF.

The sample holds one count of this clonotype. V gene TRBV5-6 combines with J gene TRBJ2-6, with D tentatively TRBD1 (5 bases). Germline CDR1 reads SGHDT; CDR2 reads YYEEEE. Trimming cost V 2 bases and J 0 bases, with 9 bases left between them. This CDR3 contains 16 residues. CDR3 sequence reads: CASSFRASSGANVLTF. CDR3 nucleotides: TGTGCCAGCAGCTTCAGGGCGAGCTCTGGGGCCAACGTCCTGACTTTC. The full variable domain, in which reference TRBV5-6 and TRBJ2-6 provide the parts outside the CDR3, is DAGVTQSPTHLIKTRGQQVTLRCSPKSGHDTVSWYQQALGQGPQFIFQYYEEEERQRGNFPDRFSGHQFPNYSSELNVNALLLGDSALYLCASSFRASSGANVLTFGAGSRLTVL.

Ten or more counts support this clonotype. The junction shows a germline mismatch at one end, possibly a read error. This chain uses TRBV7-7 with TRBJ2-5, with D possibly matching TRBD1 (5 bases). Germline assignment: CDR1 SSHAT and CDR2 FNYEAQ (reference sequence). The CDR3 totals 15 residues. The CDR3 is CASSPGAGSGETQYF. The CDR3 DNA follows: TGTGCTAGCAGCCCTGGAGCAGGGTCAGGGGAGACCCAGTACTTC.

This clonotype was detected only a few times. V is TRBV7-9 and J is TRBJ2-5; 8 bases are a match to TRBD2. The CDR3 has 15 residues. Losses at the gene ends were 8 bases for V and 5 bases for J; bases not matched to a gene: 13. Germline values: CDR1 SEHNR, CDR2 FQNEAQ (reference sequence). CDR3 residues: CASGTSTNVHETQYF. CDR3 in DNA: TGTGCCAGCGGGACTAGTACAAACGTCCACGAGACCCAGTACTTC. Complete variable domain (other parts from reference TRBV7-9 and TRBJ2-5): DTGVSQNPRHKITKRGQNVTFRCDPISEHNRLYWYRQTLGQGPEFLTYFQNEAQLEKSRLLSDRFSAERPKGSFSTLEIQRTEQGDSAMYLCASGTSTNVHETQYFGPGTRLLVL.

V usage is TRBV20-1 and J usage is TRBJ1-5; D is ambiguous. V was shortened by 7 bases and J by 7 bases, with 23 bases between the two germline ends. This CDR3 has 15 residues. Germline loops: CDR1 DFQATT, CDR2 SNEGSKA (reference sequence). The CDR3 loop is CSVSSGIEPFQPQHF. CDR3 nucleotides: TGCAGTGTTTCGTCCGGGATTGAACCCTTCCAGCCCCAGCATTTT.